What follows are 17 T cell receptor beta chains derived from one specimen sequenced in a study of cytomegalovirus exposure and HLA in healthy donors (dated by TCRdb to 2015 to 2018). Preparation of the library involved the immunoSEQ multiplex PCR assay. Held by TCRdb, this immuneACCESS table contains in-frame sequences only and omits some clones. Under half of the omission traces to an unresolved V gene where checked; the cause of the rest is unknown. This sample gives more than 110,000 clones in total; 86% of them show up just once. Together, the top ten hold just under 3% of the sample. Sequencing input: PBMCs. The receptors come from a man aged 18 to 30 in good health and CMV-seronegative.

This clone was seen once. V and J are TRBV9 and TRBJ1-2, with 9 bases matching TRBD1. V lost 5 bases, J lost 8 bases, and 10 bases stayed unmatched. The CDR3 is 14 residues long. The germline V gene has CDR1 SGDLS and CDR2 YYNGEE. The CDR3 loop reads CASSRTGTGYGYTF. As DNA, the CDR3 is TGTGCCAGCAGTCGTACCGGGACAGGGTACGGCTACACCTTC.

The genes are TRBV15 and TRBJ1-2; D ambiguous. The CDR3 loop spans 15 amino acids. The germline gives CDR1 LNHNV, CDR2 YYDKDF (reference sequence). Trimming stripped 0 bases from V and 7 bases from J, with 15 bases between. The CDR3 nucleotides are TGTGCCACCAGCAGAGACCTCGGGGTGGAGGGTGGCTACACCTTC. Its protein is CATSRDLGVEGGYTF. The full variable domain, completed using reference TRBV15 and TRBJ1-2, is DAMVIQNPRYQVTQFGKPVTLSCSQTLNHNVMYWYQQKSSQAPKLLFHYYDKDFNNEADTPDNFQSRRPNTSFCFLDIRSPGLGDTAMYLCATSRDLGVEGGYTFGSGTRLTVV.

As for this clone: Other DNA sequences from this sample encode an identical CDR3 as well. The rearrangement joins TRBV9 to TRBJ2-1; 8 nucleotides align to TRBD2. Germline V gives CDR1 SGDLS, CDR2 YYNGEE. CDR3 length: 15 residues. Trimming cost V 3 bases and J 4 bases; bases outside gene matches: 6. CDR3 residues: CASSAGTSVYNEQFF. The CDR3 nucleotides are TGTGCCAGCAGCGCAGGGACTAGTGTGTACAATGAGCAGTTCTTC.

This chain links TRBV7-2 with TRBJ2-7, with D tentatively TRBD2 (5 bases). Germline-derived CDR1 and CDR2 are SGHTA and FQGNSA. With 2 bases removed from V and 4 bases from J, the gap between germline ends came to 12 bases. The CDR3 spans 14 residues. CDR3 bases: TGTGCCAGCAGCTTATTGGAGGCCTCTTACGAGCAGTACTTC. Translation gives CASSLLEASYEQYF. The full variable domain, completed using reference TRBV7-2 and TRBJ2-7, is GAGVSQSPSNKVTEKGKDVELRCDPISGHTALYWYRQSLGQGLEFLIYFQGNSAPDKSGLPSDRFSAERTGGSVSTLTIQRTQQEDSAVYLCASSLLEASYEQYFGPGTRLTVT.

V and J are TRBV7-2 and TRBJ2-3; D unresolved. V lost 4 bases and J 1 base, leaving 9 bases between the germline ends. This CDR3 has 14 residues. Germline-derived CDR1 and CDR2 are SGHTA and FQGNSA. CDR3 sequence reads: CASSSPPGTDTQYF. As DNA, the CDR3 is TGTGCCAGCAGCTCACCGCCGGGCACAGATACGCAGTATTTT.

This clone was recorded only once. One end of the junction fails to match germline, which may point to a read error. This chain uses TRBV13 with TRBJ2-1; TRBD2 aligns across 9 bases. Germline V gene data show CDR1 as PRHDT and CDR2 as FYEKMQ (reference sequence). This CDR3 contains 15 residues. Written as DNA, the CDR3 is TGTGCCAGCAGTTTAGCGGGAGAAACCTACAATGAGCAGTTCTTC. Protein: CASSLAGETYNEQFF.

This chain uses TRBV2 with TRBJ1-5; D not certain. The CDR3 runs 14 residues. The germline gives CDR1 SNHLY, CDR2 FYNNEI. V lost 7 bases and J lost 3, with 13 bases in between. This CDR3 reads CASKKDGNNQPQHF. DNA of the CDR3: TGTGCCAGCAAGAAGGACGGGAACAATCAGCCCCAGCATTTT.

This sequence joins TRBV5-1 and TRBJ2-2; TRBD1 aligns across 7 bases. Germline V gene lookup returns CDR1 SGHRS and CDR2 YFSETQ. The CDR3 runs to 17 residues. V lost 2 bases and J lost 1; bases outside the gene matches: 8. CDR3 DNA: TGCGCCAGCAGCTTTTTACCGGGACAGCTGAACACCGGGGAGCTGTTTTTT. Encoded protein: CASSFLPGQLNTGELFF.

The chain joins TRBV5-1 to TRBJ2-1, with a tentative D call TRBD2 (6 bases). Germline V gene lookup returns CDR1 SGHRS and CDR2 YFSETQ. Trimming removed 0 bases from V and 3 bases from J, with 13 bases in between. The CDR3 loop spans 16 amino acids. The CDR3 coding sequence is TGCGCCAGCAGCTTGGTTGCCAGCGGGCACTACAATGAGCAGTTCTTC. Protein: CASSLVASGHYNEQFF.

This clone was picked up a small number of times. The chain employs TRBV4-1 and TRBJ2-7, with no clear D. The CDR3 is made up of 16 amino acids. CDR1 is MGHRA, CDR2 YSYEKL, per germline. Trimming removed 3 bases at V and 3 bases at J, with 18 bases between. The CDR3 sequence is CASSQPFRQNYYEQYF. DNA of the CDR3: TGCGCCAGCAGCCAGCCATTTCGTCAGAACTACTACGAGCAGTACTTC.

The rearrangement joins TRBV28 to TRBJ1-3; 7 bases agree with TRBD1. V lost 7 bases, J lost 1 base, and 19 bases stayed unmatched. Germline V CDR1 and CDR2: MDHEN, SYDVKM. CDR3 length equals 19 residues. The CDR3 bases are TGTGCCAGCACCCCGCGAGGGGGCGCCCCGCTGGTGTCTGGAAACACCATATATTTT. Its translation is CASTPRGGAPLVSGNTIYF.

J is TRBJ1-2 and V is TRBV2; 7 bases align to TRBD1. This CDR3 is built from 13 residues. Germline-derived CDR1 and CDR2 are SNHLY and FYNNEI. The V segment lost 5 bases and the J segment 4 bases; nucleotides outside the gene matches: 4. CDR3 nucleotides: TGTGCCAGCAGTCAGACAGGGAGCTATGGCTACACCTTC. This encodes CASSQTGSYGYTF.

The DNA for the CDR3 is TGTGCCAGCAGCGTAGTAGCTGGCGGCAATCACGGGGAGACCCAGTACTTC. It encodes CASSVVAGGNHGETQYF. V is TRBV9 and J is TRBJ2-5, with D unresolved. V was clipped by 0 bases and J by 5 bases, with 20 bases between them. This CDR3 has 17 residues. The V gene's germline CDR1 is SGDLS and CDR2 YYNGEE.

This chain joins TRBV9 and TRBJ2-2; tentatively, D is TRBD1 (5 bases). V was pared by 0 bases and J by 4 bases, with 13 bases between. The CDR3 covers 16 residues. In germline, CDR1 is SGDLS, CDR2 YYNGEE. The CDR3 DNA sequence: TGTGCCAGCAGCGTAGCCCAGGGCCAGATCACCGGGGAGCTGTTTTTT. Translation gives CASSVAQGQITGELFF.

The chain is built from TRBV2 and TRBJ2-1, with 9 nucleotides matching TRBD2. Germline V gene data show CDR1 as SNHLY and CDR2 as FYNNEI. CDR3 length: 16 residues. The trim removed 6 bases at V and 9 bases at J, leaving 15 bases unmatched. The CDR3 loop reads CASSAMTSGRTGEQFF. DNA for the CDR3: TGTGCCAGCAGCGCCATGACTAGCGGCCGAACGGGTGAGCAGTTCTTC.

The J gene is TRBJ1-3, the V gene TRBV6-6; weak D call: TRBD1 (5 bases). Germline V gene sequence: CDR1 MNHNY, CDR2 SVGAGI (reference sequence). CDR3 size: 16 residues. The ends were cut back, 1 base at V and 0 bases at J, with 10 bases in the middle. Written as DNA, the CDR3 is TGTGCCAGCAGTTACTATCCAGGGTCCTCTGGAAACACCATATATTTT. This codes for CASSYYPGSSGNTIYF.

With regard to this clone: This CDR3 is also generated by other DNA sequences in the sample. The rearrangement joins TRBV19 to TRBJ1-2; no definite D call. V was trimmed by 5 bases and J by 3 bases, leaving 13 bases between them. Germline lookup yields CDR1 LNHDA and CDR2 SQIVND (reference sequence). CDR3 size: 14 residues. This CDR3 is CASSLDGEDYGYTF. The CDR3 bases are TGTGCCAGTAGTTTGGACGGGGAAGACTATGGCTACACCTTC.